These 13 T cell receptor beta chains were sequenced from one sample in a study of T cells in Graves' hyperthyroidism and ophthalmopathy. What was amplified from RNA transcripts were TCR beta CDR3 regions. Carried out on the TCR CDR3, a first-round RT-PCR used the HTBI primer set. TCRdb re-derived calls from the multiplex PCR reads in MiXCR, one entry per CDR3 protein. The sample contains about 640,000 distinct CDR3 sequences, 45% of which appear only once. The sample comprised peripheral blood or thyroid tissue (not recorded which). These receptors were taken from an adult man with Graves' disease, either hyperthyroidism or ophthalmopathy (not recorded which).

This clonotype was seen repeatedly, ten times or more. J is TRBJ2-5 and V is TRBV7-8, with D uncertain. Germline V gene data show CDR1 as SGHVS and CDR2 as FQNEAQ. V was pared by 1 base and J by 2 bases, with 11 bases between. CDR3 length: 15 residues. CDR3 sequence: CASSLGDGYQETQYF. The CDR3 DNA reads TGTGCCAGCAGCTTAGGTGACGGGTATCAAGAGACCCAGTACTTC.

CDR3 bases: TGCAGTGCTAGAGACCTTAAAGAGACCCAGTACTTC. Protein: CSARDLKETQYF. The V and J genes are TRBV20-1 and TRBJ2-5; D ambiguous. Trimming left V 0 bases short and J 3 bases short, with 5 bases between. The CDR3 totals 12 residues. Germline values: CDR1 DFQATT, CDR2 SNEGSKA (reference sequence).

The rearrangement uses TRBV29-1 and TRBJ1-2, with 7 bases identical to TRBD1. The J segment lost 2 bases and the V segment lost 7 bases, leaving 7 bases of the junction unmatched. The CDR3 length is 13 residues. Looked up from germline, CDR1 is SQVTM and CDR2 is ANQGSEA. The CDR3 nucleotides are TGCAGCGCGCTGGACAGGATAAACTATGGCTACACCTTC. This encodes CSALDRINYGYTF.

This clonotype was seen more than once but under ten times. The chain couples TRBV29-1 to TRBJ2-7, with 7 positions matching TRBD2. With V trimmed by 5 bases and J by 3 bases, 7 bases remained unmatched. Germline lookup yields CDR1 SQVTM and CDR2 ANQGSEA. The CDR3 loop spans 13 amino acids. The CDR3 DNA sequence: TGCAGCGTTCAGGAACTAGCGAGCTACGAGCAGTACTTC. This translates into CSVQELASYEQYF.

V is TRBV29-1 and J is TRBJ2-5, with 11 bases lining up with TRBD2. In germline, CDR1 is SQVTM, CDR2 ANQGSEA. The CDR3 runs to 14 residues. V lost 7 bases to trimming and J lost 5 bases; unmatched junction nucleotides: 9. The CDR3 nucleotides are TGCAGCGCTGATGGACTAGCGGGCGGCGAGACCCAGTACTTC. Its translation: CSADGLAGGETQYF. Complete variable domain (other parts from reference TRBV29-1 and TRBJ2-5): SAVISQKPSRDICQRGTSLTIQCQVDSQVTMMFWYRQQPGQSLTLIATANQGSEATYESGFVIDKFPISRPNLTFSTLTVSNMSPEDSSIYLCSADGLAGGETQYFGPGTRLLVL.

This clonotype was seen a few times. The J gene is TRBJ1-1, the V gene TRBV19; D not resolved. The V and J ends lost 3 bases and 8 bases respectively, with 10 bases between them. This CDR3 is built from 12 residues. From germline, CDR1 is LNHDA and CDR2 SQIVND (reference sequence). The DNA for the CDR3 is TGTGCCAGTAGTATCCCGACGGTGGAAGCTTTCTTT. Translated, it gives CASSIPTVEAFF.

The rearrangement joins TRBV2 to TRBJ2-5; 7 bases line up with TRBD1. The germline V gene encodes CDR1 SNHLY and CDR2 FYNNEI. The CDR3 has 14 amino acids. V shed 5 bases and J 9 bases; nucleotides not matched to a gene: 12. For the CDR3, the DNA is TGTGCCAGCAGTTCCGACAGGGAGCGGCAGCCCCAGTACTTC. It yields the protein CASSSDRERQPQYF.

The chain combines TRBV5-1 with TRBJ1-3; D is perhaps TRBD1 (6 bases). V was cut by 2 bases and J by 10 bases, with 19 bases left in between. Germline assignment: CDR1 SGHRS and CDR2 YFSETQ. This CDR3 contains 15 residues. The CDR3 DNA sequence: TGCGCCAGCAGCTTACAGGCGGGGGCCGGTTCGACCATATATTTT. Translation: CASSLQAGAGSTIYF.

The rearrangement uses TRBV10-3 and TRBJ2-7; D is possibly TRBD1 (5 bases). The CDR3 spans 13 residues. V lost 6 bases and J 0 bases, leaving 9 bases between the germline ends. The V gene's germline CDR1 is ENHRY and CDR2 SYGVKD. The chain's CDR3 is CAIRAGNSYEQYF. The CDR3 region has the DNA TGTGCCATCAGGGCAGGGAACTCCTACGAGCAGTACTTC.

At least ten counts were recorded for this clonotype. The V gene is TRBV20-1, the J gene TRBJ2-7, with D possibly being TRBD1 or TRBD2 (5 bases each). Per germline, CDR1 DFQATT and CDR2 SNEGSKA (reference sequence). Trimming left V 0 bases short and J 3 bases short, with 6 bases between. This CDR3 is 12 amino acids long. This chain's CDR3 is CSAREGVYEQYF. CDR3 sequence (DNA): TGCAGTGCTAGAGAGGGGGTCTACGAGCAGTACTTC.

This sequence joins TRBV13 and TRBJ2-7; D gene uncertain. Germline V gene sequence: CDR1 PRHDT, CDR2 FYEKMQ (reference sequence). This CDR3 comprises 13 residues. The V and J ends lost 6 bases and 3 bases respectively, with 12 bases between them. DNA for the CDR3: TGTGCCAGCAGTTCCCCTACAGTCTACGAGCAGTACTTC. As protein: CASSSPTVYEQYF.

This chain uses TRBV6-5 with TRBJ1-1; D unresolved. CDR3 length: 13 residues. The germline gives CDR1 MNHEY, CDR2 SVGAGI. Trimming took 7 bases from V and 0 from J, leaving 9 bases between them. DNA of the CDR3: TGTGCCAGCAAACCACCCATGAACACTGAAGCTTTCTTT. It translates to CASKPPMNTEAFF.

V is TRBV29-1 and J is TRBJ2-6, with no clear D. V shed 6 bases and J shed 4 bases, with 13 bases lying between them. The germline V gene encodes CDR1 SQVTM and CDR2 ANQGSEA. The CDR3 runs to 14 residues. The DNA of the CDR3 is TGCAGCGTCCAACCTCCTCAGGGGGCCAACGTCCTGACTTTC. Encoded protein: CSVQPPQGANVLTF.